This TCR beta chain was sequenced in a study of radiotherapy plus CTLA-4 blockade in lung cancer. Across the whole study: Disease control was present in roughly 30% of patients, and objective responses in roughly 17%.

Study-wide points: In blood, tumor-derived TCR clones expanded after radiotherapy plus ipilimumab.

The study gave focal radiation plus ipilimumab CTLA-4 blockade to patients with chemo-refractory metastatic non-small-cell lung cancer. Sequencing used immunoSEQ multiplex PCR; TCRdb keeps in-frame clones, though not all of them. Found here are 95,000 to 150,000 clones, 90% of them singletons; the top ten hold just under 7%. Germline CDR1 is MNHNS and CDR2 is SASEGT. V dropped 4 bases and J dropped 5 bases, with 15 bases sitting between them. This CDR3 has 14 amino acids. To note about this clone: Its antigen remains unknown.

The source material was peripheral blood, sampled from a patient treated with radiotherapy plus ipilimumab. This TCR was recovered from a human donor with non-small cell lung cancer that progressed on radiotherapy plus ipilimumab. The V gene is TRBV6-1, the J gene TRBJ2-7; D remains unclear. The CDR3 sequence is CASSVTWMWDEQYF. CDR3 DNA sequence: TGTGCCAGCAGTGTTACTTGGATGTGGGACGAGCAGTACTTC.